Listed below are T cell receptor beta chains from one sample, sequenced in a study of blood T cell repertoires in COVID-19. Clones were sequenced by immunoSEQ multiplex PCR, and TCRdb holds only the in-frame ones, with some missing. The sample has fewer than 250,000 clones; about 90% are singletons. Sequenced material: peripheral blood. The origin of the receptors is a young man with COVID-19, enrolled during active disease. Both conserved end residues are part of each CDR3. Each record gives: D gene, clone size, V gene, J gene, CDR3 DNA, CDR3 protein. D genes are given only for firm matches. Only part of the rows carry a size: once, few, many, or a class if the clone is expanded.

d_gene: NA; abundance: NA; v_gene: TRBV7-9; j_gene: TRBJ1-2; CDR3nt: TGTGCCAGCAGCCGTTTGGGGGGAAGTTGGGATGGCTACACCTTC; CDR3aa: CASSRLGGSWDGYTF
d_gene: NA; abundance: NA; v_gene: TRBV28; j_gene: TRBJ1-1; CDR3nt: TGTGCCAGCAGTTTACAGGGGTACACTGAAGCTTTCTTT; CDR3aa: CASSLQGYTEAFF
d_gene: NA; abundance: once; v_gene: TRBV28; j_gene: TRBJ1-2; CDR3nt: TGTGCCAGCACCCGGTCGTACGTGCAAGGAGTAGAGGGCTACACCTTC; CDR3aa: CASTRSYVQGVEGYTF
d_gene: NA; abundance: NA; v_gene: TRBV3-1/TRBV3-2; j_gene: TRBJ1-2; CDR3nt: TGTGCCAGCAGCCCCGACAGGAGTTACTATGGCTACACCTTC; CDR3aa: CASSPDRSYYGYTF
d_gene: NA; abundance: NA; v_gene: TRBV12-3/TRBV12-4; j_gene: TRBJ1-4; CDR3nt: TGTGCCAGCAGTTCTCCCGGAGTTGAAAAACTGTTTTTT; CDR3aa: CASSSPGVEKLFF
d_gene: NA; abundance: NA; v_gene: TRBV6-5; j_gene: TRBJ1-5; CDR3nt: TGTGCCAGCAGCCGAACCGGACAGAGCAATCAGCCCCAGCATTTT; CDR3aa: CASSRTGQSNQPQHF
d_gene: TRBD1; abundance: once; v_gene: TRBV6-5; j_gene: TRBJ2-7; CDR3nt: TGTGCCAGCAGTTACGGATTGGGACAGGGCTACGAGCAGTACTTC; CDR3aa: CASSYGLGQGYEQYF
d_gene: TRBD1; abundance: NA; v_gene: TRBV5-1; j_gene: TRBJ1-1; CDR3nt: TGCGCCAGCAGCGGGACGGGACAGGGGAACACTGAAGCTTTCTTT; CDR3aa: CASSGTGQGNTEAFF
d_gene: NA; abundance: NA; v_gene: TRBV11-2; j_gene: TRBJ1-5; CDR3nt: TGTGCCAGCAGCCCCGATATAGGGAGGGGCAATCAGCCCCAGCATTTT; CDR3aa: CASSPDIGRGNQPQHF
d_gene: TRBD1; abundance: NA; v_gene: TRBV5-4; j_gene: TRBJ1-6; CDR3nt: TGTGCCAGCAGGACAGGGAAAGATAATTCACCCCTCCACTTT; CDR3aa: CASRTGKDNSPLHF
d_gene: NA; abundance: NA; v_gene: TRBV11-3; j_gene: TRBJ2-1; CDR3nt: TGTGCCAGCAGCTTAGGTCAACAGATCCATGAGCAGTTCTTC; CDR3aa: CASSLGQQIHEQFF
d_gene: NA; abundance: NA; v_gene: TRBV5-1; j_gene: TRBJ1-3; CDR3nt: TGCGCCAGCAGCTTGCAGGGAACAGGAAACACCATATATTTT; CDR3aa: CASSLQGTGNTIYF
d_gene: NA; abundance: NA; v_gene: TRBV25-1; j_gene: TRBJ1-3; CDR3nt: TGTGCCAGCAGTTTTCACTCTGGAAACACCATATATTTT; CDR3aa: CASSFHSGNTIYF
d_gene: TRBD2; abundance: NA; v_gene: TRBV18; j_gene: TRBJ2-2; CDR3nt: TGTGCCAGCTCACCTCCAGGGACTATCGGCACCGGGGAGCTGTTTTTT; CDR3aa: CASSPPGTIGTGELFF
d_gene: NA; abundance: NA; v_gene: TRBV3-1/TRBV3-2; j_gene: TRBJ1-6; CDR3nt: TGTGCCAGCAGCCAAGTATCCGGGGGTTTAAGTAATTCACCCCTCCACTTT; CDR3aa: CASSQVSGGLSNSPLHF
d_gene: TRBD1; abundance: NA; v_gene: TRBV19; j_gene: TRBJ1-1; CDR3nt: TGTGCCAGTAGTCAAGGACAGGGTGGGAGCACTGAAGCTTTCTTT; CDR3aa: CASSQGQGGSTEAFF
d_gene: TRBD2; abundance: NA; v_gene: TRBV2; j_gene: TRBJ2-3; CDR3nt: TGTGCCAGCTCTGGGCTAGCGGGGGACCCACGCACAGATACGCAGTATTTT; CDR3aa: CASSGLAGDPRTDTQYF
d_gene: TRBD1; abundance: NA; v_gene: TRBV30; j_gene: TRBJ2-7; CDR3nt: TGTGCCTGGGACAGGGAATCGTCCTCCGAGCAGTACTTC; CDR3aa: CAWDRESSSEQYF
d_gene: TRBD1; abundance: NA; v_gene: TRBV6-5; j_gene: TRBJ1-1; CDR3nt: TGTGCCAGCAGTCGACAGGGGATCACTGAAGCTTTCTTT; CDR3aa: CASSRQGITEAFF
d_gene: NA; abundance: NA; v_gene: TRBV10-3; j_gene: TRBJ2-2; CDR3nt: TGTGCCATCAGTGATTCTACCTCGAACACCGGGGAGCTGTTTTTT; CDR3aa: CAISDSTSNTGELFF
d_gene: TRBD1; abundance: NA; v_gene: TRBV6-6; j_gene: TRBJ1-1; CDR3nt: TGTGCCAGCAATCAGGGGGTTACTGAAGCTTTCTTT; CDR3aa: CASNQGVTEAFF
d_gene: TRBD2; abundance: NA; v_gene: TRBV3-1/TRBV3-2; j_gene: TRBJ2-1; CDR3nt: TGTGCCAGCAGCCAAGTCAATAGCGGGGGGTACAATGAGCAGTTCTTC; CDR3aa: CASSQVNSGGYNEQFF
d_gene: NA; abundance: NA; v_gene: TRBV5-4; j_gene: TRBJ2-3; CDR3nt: TGTGCCAGCAGCGGAACAGGGTCAGATACGCAGTATTTT; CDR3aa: CASSGTGSDTQYF
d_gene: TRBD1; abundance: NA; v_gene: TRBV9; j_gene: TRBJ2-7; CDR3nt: TGTGCCAGCAGCGTAGGGACAGGGGCCTACGAGCAGTACTTC; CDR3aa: CASSVGTGAYEQYF
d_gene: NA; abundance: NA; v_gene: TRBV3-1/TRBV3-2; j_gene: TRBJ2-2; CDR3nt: TGTGCCAGCAGCTCACCCTGGGGCAGGACGAACACCGGGGAGCTGTTTTTT; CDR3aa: CASSSPWGRTNTGELFF
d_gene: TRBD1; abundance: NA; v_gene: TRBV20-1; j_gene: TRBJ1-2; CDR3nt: TGCAGTGCTAGTACTGAGACAGGGCGATATGGCTACACCTTC; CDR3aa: CSASTETGRYGYTF
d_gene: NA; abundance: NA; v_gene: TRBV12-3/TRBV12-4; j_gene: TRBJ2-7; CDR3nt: TGTGCCAGCAGTTTTGGGACTGGCTACGAGCAGTACTTC; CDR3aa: CASSFGTGYEQYF
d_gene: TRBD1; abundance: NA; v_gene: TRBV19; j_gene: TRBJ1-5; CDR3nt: TGTGCCAGTAGTAGTCGGCAGGGGGCTCGGGGCAATCAGCCCCAGCATTTT; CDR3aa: CASSSRQGARGNQPQHF
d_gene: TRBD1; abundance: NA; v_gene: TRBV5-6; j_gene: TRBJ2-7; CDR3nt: TGTGCCAGCAGCTCTACCGCCGGGACAGGGGGCCACGAGCAGTACTTC; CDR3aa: CASSSTAGTGGHEQYF
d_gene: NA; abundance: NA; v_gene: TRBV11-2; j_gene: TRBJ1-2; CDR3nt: TGTGCCAGCAGCTTAGGCAGGGACTATGGCTACACCTTC; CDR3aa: CASSLGRDYGYTF
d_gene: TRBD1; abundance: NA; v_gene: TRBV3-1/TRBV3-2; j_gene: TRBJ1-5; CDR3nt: TGTGCCAGCAGCCAAGATCCCGGACAGGGAGGACAGCCCCAGCATTTT; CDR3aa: CASSQDPGQGGQPQHF
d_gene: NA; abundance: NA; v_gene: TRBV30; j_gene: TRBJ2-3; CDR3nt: TGTGCCTGGAGTCCCGCAGATACGCAGTATTTT; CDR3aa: CAWSPADTQYF
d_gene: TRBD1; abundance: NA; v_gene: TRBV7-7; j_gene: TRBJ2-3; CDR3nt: TGTGCCAGCAGCTCGGGACAGGGGCTGACAGATACGCAGTATTTT; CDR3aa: CASSSGQGLTDTQYF
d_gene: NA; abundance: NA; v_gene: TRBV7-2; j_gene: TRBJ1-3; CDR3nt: TGTGCCAGCAGCTTTGGTACTCCTGGAAACACCATATATTTT; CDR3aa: CASSFGTPGNTIYF
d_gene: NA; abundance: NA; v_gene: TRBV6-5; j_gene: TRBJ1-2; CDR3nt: TGTGCCAGCAGTTATATGGTGGGCAGCAGGGAATATGGCTACACCTTC; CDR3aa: CASSYMVGSREYGYTF
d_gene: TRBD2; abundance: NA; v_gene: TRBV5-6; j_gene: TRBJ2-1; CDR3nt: TGTGCCAGCAGCTTGCTCAGGGATACTAGCGGGGGGGCATTGAATGAGCAGTTCTTC; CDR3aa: CASSLLRDTSGGALNEQFF
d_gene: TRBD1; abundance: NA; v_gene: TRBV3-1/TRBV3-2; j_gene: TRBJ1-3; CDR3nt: TGTGCCAGCAGCCAAGAGACAGGGCGGACTGGAAACACCATATATTTT; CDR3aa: CASSQETGRTGNTIYF
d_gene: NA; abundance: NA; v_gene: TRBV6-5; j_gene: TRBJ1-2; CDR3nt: TGTGCCAGCAGCCGCTACAGGGAGAACTATGGCTACACCTTC; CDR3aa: CASSRYRENYGYTF
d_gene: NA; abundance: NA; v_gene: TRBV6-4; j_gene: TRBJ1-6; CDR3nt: TGTGCCAGCAGTCCCCCGCAATACAGGAGCTCCTATAATTCACCCCTCCACTTT; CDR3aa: CASSPPQYRSSYNSPLHF
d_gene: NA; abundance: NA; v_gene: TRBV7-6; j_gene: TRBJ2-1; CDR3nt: TGTGCCAGCAGCTTAGCTGGGGCGGGGCCCTACAATGAGCAGTTCTTC; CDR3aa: CASSLAGAGPYNEQFF
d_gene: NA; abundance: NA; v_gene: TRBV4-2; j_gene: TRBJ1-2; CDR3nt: TGTGCCAGCAGCCAAGACACTGCTAACTATGGCTACACCTTC; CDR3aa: CASSQDTANYGYTF
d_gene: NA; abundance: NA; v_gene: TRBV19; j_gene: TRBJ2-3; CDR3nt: TGTGCCACCGCGGACTACCCAACCGATCATACGCAGTATTTT; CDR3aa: CATADYPTDHTQYF
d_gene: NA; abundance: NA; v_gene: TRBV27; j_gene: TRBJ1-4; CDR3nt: TGTGCCAGCAGTTCACTAACAACTAATGAAAAACTGTTTTTT; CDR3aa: CASSSLTTNEKLFF
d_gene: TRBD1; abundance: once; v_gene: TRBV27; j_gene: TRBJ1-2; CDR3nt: TGTGCCAGCAGCTCCGGGACAGGGAGGAGGGCTGGCTACACCTTC; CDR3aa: CASSSGTGRRAGYTF